A single sample gave rise to the 23 T cell receptor beta chains below, sequenced in a study of Graves' ophthalmopathy and Graves' hyperthyroidism. As the template, RNA transcripts were used to amplify TCR beta CDR3 regions. Second-round multiplex PCR came after first-round RT-PCR with HTBI primers. TCRdb called the multiplex PCR reads again in MiXCR, with one record for every CDR3 protein. The repertoire holds approximately 640,000 distinct CDR3 sequences, with about 38% as singletons. Specimen: peripheral blood. The receptors were sampled from an adult man with Graves' ophthalmopathy.

The chain joins TRBV7-9 to TRBJ1-2; no clear D. Germline CDR1 is SEHNR and CDR2 is FQNEAQ (reference sequence). The CDR3 runs 11 residues. Trimming pared 5 bases from V and 6 bases from J, leaving 7 bases between. The CDR3 DNA is TGTGCCAGCAGCGAAGGACATGGCTACACCTTC. Encoded protein: CASSEGHGYTF.

This clonotype was detected many times. The gene calls are TRBV29-1 and TRBJ1-1; D is unclear. This CDR3 contains 15 residues. The V and J ends lost 0 bases and 1 base respectively, with 12 bases between them. CDR1 SQVTM and CDR2 ANQGSEA come from the germline V gene. DNA of the CDR3: TGCAGCGTTGAAGAACCGGGAGCTAAGAACACTGAAGCTTTCTTT. Translated: CSVEEPGAKNTEAFF. Together with reference TRBV29-1 and TRBJ1-1, the CDR3 gives the full variable domain: SAVISQKPSRDICQRGTSLTIQCQVDSQVTMMFWYRQQPGQSLTLIATANQGSEATYESGFVIDKFPISRPNLTFSTLTVSNMSPEDSSIYLCSVEEPGAKNTEAFFGQGTRLTVV.

This clonotype was detected many times. V and J are TRBV29-1 and TRBJ2-2; 12 bases align to TRBD2. V shed 3 bases and J 2 bases; nucleotides not matched to a gene: 7. The CDR3 is 17 amino acids. Germline V gene lookup returns CDR1 SQVTM and CDR2 ANQGSEA. CDR3 loop: CSVEDLTSGRNTGELFF. The CDR3 DNA sequence: TGCAGCGTTGAGGACTTGACTAGCGGGAGAAACACCGGGGAGCTGTTTTTT.

This clonotype was observed a few times. One end of the junction fails to match germline, which may point to a read error. The CDR3: CAWSVGLAGEETQYF. The CDR3 DNA is TGTGCCTGGAGTGTTGGGCTAGCGGGGGAAGAGACCCAGTACTTC. V and J are TRBV4-1 and TRBJ2-5, with 10 bases matching TRBD2. Germline-derived CDR1 and CDR2 are MGHRA and YSYEKL. The CDR3 extends over 15 amino acids.

In the case of this clonotype: The final CDR3 position lacks the conserved phenylalanine or tryptophan, pointing to a likely read error. It is unclear where the CDR3 begins or ends on the DNA, so no DNA is shown, and the CDR3 is as TCRdb lists it. This sequence joins TRBV15 and TRBJ2-5. In germline, CDR1 is LNHNV, CDR2 YYDKDF (reference sequence). The CDR3 is 12 residues long, ends included. CDR3 protein: CATSRDTYRPNT.

This clonotype was observed at least ten times. V and J are TRBV12-5 and TRBJ1-6; D remains ambiguous. This CDR3 is built from 13 residues. Per the germline V gene, CDR1 is LGHNT and CDR2 is FRNRAP. Deletions cut 0 bases from V and 15 bases from J, with 12 bases between. In DNA form, the CDR3 reads TGTGCTAGTGGTTTGGTCCCCTTGACTCACCTCCACTTT. Protein: CASGLVPLTHLHF.

V is TRBV7-8 and J is TRBJ2-7, with 10 bases fitting TRBD1. Trimming at V came to 5 bases and at J to 6 bases, leaving 7 bases not matched to a gene. CDR3 length: 14 residues. In germline, CDR1 is SGHVS, CDR2 FQNEAQ. CDR3 in amino acids: CASSPRTGGGEQYF. The CDR3 bases are TGTGCCAGCAGCCCTCGGACAGGGGGAGGCGAGCAGTACTTC.

The V call is TRBV6-6, the J call TRBJ1-2; perhaps TRBD1 as D (5 bases). The germline gives CDR1 MNHNY, CDR2 SVGAGI (reference sequence). The CDR3 runs to 11 residues. The V end lost 5 bases, the J end lost 6 bases, and 7 bases lay between the germline ends. CDR3 in amino acids: CASSTGDGYTF. The CDR3 DNA sequence: TGTGCCAGCAGTACGGGGGATGGCTACACCTTC.

With respect to this clonotype: A much larger clonotype is one base distant, so this may be a read error. The gene calls are TRBV2 and TRBJ2-2; the D gene is possibly TRBD2 (6 bases). CDR1 SNHLY and CDR2 FYNNEI come from the germline V gene. The CDR3 runs 14 residues. The CDR3 region has the DNA TGTGCCAGCAGTGGGCGGGAAGGGACCGGGGTGCTGTTTTTT. Translated: CASSGREGTGVLFF.

Regarding this clonotype: A read error may be the cause here, since a much bigger clone is one base away. CDR3 nucleotide sequence: TGTGCCAGCAGGCGGCCGGGAGCTTCCCAAGAGGCCCAGTACTTC. It encodes CASRRPGASQEAQYF. The chain employs TRBV12-3 or TRBV12-4 and TRBJ2-5; TRBD2 might be the D (6 bases). The CDR3 is made up of 15 amino acids.

This clonotype was counted at least ten times. The rearrangement links TRBV20-1 to TRBJ1-2; D remains ambiguous. Trimming took off 4 bases at V and 2 bases at J, with 8 bases between the two ends. The CDR3 contains 12 residues. CDR1 and CDR2 (germline): DFQATT, SNEGSKA (reference sequence). CDR3 loop: CSATTENYGYTF. The CDR3 nucleotides are TGCAGTGCTACCACAGAGAACTATGGCTACACCTTC.

The genes are TRBV2 and TRBJ2-1, with TRBD2 identical over 8 bases. This CDR3 has 17 residues. The J segment lost 2 bases and the V segment lost 4 bases, leaving 10 bases of the junction unmatched. Germline assignment: CDR1 SNHLY and CDR2 FYNNEI. CDR3: CASSGGKGGRPYNEQFF. The CDR3 DNA follows: TGTGCCAGCAGTGGTGGAAAGGGCGGGAGGCCCTACAATGAGCAGTTCTTC.

This clonotype was seen a handful of times. This chain joins TRBV29-1 and TRBJ2-5; D is perhaps TRBD2 (5 bases). CDR3 size: 13 residues. Between the trimmed V and J ends, which lost 8 bases and 0 bases, there was a span of 13 bases. Germline CDR1 SQVTM, CDR2 ANQGSEA. DNA for the CDR3: TGCAGCTTGTTTCTAGCCAACCAAGAGACCCAGTACTTC. This sequence encodes CSLFLANQETQYF.

In its sample, this clonotype was seen a few times. One end of the junction varies from germline; a read error may be responsible. The chain links TRBV10-3 to TRBJ1-2; 11 nucleotides line up with TRBD1. The germline gives CDR1 ENHRY, CDR2 SYGVKD. The length of the CDR3 is 15 residues. The CDR3: CASSSWTGGEGGYTF. The DNA of the CDR3 is TGTGCCAGCAGTTCCTGGACAGGGGGCGAAGGTGGCTACACCTTC.

In this sample, this clonotype turned up a few times. This chain connects TRBV7-2 to TRBJ1-2, with TRBD1 as a possible D gene (6 bases). Trimming stripped 5 bases from V and 2 bases from J, with 24 bases between. CDR1 and CDR2 (germline): SGHTA, FQGNSA. The CDR3 covers 18 residues. The CDR3, as DNA: TGTGCCAGCAGCCAAGATAGTAGATCGGGACACCGAAACTATGGCTACACCTTC. Its protein is CASSQDSRSGHRNYGYTF.

V is TRBV2 and J is TRBJ1-1, with 7 bases aligning to TRBD1. With 2 bases clipped from V and 1 base from J, the junction kept 7 bases outside the gene matches. Germline-derived CDR1 and CDR2 are SNHLY and FYNNEI. The CDR3 contains 16 residues. Here the CDR3 DNA reads TGTGCCAGCAGTGAAAAAGGGCGGACAGGGAACACTGAAGCTTTCTTT. This gives the protein CASSEKGRTGNTEAFF. Complete variable domain (other parts from reference TRBV2 and TRBJ1-1): EPEVTQTPSHQVTQMGQEVILRCVPISNHLYFYWYRQILGQKVEFLVSFYNNEISEKSEIFDDQFSVERPDGSNFTLKIRSTKLEDSAMYFCASSEKGRTGNTEAFFGQGTRLTVV.

This clonotype was picked up many times. This rearrangement joins TRBV7-2 to TRBJ2-5, with D unclear. The V end was cut by 5 bases, the J end by 3 bases, with 10 bases between. CDR3 length: 13 amino acids. Germline loops: CDR1 SGHTA, CDR2 FQGNSA. The CDR3 nucleotides are TGTGCCAGCAGCCTCCAGCTAAAAGAGACCCAGTACTTC. Translation: CASSLQLKETQYF.

As for this clonotype: An end of the junction does not agree with germline; a read error may underlie this. The chain couples TRBV6-1 to TRBJ1-4; the D is unclear. This CDR3 has 14 amino acids. Germline CDR1 MNHNS, CDR2 SASEGT. The CDR3, as DNA: TGTGCCGGCAGTGAAGTTATGGGATCTGAAAAACTGTTTTTT. This translates into CAGSEVMGSEKLFF.

A remark on this clonotype: This could be a read error, since a much larger clone is one nucleotide away. The rearrangement links TRBV7-8 to TRBJ2-2, with 15 positions matching TRBD2. Trimming at V came to 5 bases and at J to 6 bases, leaving 4 bases not matched to a gene. Germline CDR1 reads SGHVS; CDR2 reads FQNEAQ. The CDR3 consists of 16 residues. The CDR3, as DNA: TGTGCCAGCAGCGATGGACTAGCGGGAGGGCCCGGGGAGCTGTTTTTT. This sequence encodes CASSDGLAGGPGELFF.

In the case of this clonotype: One end of the junction is discordant with germline, which a read error may explain. The V and J genes are TRBV7-9 and TRBJ2-7; possibly TRBD2 for D (6 bases). From germline, CDR1 is SEHNR and CDR2 FQNEAQ (reference sequence). The CDR3 runs 14 residues. CDR3 loop: CASSLSGSSCEQYF. DNA for the CDR3: TGTGCCAGCAGCTTATCCGGGAGTTCCTGCGAGCAGTACTTC.

This clonotype was observed at least ten times. The chain is built from TRBV6-4 and TRBJ2-5, with TRBD1 matching over 7 bases. The V and J ends lost 7 bases and 1 base, in that order; junction bases with no gene match: 6. Germline V lookup: CDR1 MRHNA, CDR2 SNTAGT. The CDR3 consists of 14 residues. The CDR3 DNA reads TGTGCCAGCAAGACAGGGACCTTCCAAGAGACCCAGTACTTC. This encodes CASKTGTFQETQYF.

At least ten counts were recorded for this clonotype. The CDR3 bases are TGTGCCAGCAGCGATCTGAACACTGAAGCTTTCTTT. This translates into CASSDLNTEAFF. The rearrangement joins TRBV2 to TRBJ1-1; D unresolved. The CDR3 has 12 amino acids. The ends were cut back, 6 bases at V and 0 bases at J, with 5 bases in the middle. Germline V gene sequence: CDR1 SNHLY, CDR2 FYNNEI.

This clonotype was recorded many times. This sequence joins TRBV4-1 and TRBJ1-6; D gene ambiguous. V dropped 2 bases and J dropped 12 bases, with 5 bases sitting between them. In germline, CDR1 is MGHRA, CDR2 YSYEKL. The CDR3 is 11 residues long. This CDR3 is CASSQYGPLHF. The CDR3 nucleotides are TGCGCCAGCAGCCAATACGGACCCCTCCACTTT.